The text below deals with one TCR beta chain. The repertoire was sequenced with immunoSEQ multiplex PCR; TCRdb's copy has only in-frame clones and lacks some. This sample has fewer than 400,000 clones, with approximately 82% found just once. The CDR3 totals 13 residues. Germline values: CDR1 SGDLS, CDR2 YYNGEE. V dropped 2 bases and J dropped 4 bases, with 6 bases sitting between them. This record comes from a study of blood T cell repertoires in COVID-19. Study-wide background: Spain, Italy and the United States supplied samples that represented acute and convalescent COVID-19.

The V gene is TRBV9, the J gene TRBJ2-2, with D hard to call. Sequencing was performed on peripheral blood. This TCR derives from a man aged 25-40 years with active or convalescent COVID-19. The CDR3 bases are TGTGCCAGCAGCGTCAGGTCCACCGGGGAGCTGTTTTTT. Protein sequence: CASSVRSTGELFF.